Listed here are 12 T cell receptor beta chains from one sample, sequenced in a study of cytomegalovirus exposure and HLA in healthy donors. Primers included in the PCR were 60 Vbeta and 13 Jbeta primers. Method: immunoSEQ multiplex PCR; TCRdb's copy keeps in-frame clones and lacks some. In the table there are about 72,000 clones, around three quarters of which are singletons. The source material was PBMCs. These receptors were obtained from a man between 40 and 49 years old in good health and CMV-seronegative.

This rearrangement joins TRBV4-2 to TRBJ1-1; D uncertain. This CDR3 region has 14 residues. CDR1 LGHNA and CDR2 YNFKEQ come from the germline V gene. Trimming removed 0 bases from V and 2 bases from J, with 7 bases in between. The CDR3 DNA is TGTGCCAGCAGCCAAGATACAGCTAACACTGAAGCTTTCTTT. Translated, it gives CASSQDTANTEAFF.

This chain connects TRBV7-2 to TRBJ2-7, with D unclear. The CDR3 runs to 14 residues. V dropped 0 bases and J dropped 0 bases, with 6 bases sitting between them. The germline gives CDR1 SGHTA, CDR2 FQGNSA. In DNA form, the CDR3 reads TGTGCCAGCAGCTTAGCGACAATCTCCTACGAGCAGTACTTC. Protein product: CASSLATISYEQYF.

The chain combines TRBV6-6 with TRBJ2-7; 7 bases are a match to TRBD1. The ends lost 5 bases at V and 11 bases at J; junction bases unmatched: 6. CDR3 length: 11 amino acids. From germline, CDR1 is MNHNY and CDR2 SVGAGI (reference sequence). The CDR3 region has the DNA TGTGCCAGCAGTACCCGGGACAGTGAGTACTTC. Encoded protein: CASSTRDSEYF.

The CDR3 DNA reads as TGCGCCAGCAGCTCTCACCTGACAGGGGAGGTTAACTACGAGCAGTACTTC. This translates into CASSSHLTGEVNYEQYF. The chain uses TRBV5-1 and TRBJ2-7; TRBD1 agrees at 8 bases. The CDR3 consists of 17 residues. Germline V gene sequence: CDR1 SGHRS, CDR2 YFSETQ. V shed 3 bases, J shed 3 bases, and the junction held 14 bases outside the gene matches.

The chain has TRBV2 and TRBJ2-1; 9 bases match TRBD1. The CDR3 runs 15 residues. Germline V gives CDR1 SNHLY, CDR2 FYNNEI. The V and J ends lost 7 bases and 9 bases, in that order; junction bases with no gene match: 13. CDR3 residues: CASTPPRVTGGEQFF. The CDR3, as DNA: TGTGCCAGCACCCCCCCGAGAGTGACAGGGGGTGAGCAGTTCTTC.

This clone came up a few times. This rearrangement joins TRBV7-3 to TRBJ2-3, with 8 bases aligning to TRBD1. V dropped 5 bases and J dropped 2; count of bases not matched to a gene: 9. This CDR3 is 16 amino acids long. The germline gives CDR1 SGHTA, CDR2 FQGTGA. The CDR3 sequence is CASSPAGTGFTDTQYF. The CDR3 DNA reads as TGTGCCAGCAGCCCCGCCGGGACAGGCTTCACAGATACGCAGTATTTT.

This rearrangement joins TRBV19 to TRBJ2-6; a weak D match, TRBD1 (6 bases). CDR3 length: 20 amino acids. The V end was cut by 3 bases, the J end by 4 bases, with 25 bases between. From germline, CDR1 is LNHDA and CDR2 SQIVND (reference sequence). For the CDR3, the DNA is TGTGCCAGTAGTATGACGGGACCTGGGGCAGGGACACCGGGGGCCAACGTCCTGACTTTC. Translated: CASSMTGPGAGTPGANVLTF.

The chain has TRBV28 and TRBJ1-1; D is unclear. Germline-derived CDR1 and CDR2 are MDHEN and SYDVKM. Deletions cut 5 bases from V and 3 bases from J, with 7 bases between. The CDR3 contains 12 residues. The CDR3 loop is CASSPGDTEAFF. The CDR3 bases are TGTGCCAGCAGTCCCGGGGACACTGAAGCTTTCTTT.

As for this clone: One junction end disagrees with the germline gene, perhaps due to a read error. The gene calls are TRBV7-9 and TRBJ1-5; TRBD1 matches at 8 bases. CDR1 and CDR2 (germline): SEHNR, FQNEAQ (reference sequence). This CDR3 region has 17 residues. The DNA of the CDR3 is TGTTCCAGCAGCTCCCAGGACAGGGACTATAGCAATCAGCCCCAGCATTTT. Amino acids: CSSSSQDRDYSNQPQHF.

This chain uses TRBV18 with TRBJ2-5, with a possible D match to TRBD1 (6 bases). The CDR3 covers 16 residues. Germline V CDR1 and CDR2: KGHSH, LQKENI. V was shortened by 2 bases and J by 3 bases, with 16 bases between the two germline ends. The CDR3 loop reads CASSPESGGSKETQYF. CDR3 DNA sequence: TGTGCCAGCTCACCAGAATCTGGGGGCTCAAAAGAGACCCAGTACTTC. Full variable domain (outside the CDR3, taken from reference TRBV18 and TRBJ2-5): NAGVMQNPRHLVRRRGQEARLRCSPMKGHSHVYWYRQLPEEGLKFMVYLQKENIIDESGMPKERFSAEFPKEGPSILRIQQVVRGDSAAYFCASSPESGGSKETQYFGPGTRLLVL.

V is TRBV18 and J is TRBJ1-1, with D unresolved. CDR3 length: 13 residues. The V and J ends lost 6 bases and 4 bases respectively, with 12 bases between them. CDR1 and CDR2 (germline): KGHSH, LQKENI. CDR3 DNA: TGTGCCAGCTCCGGTTCAGAGGGCACTGAAGCTTTCTTT. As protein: CASSGSEGTEAFF.

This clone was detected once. CDR3 region: CASSVLDIPGNEQFF. In DNA, the CDR3 is TGTGCCAGCAGCGTACTCGACATTCCCGGCAATGAGCAGTTCTTC. V is TRBV9 and J is TRBJ2-1, with D unresolved. Germline V gives CDR1 SGDLS, CDR2 YYNGEE. This CDR3 is built from 15 residues. V lost 1 base and J 6 bases, leaving 14 bases between the germline ends.